This is a list of T cell receptor beta chains from one sample in a study of early T cells in non-severe SARS-CoV-2 infection. TCRdb re-called the 5' RACE reads with MiXCR, one entry per CDR3 protein. The sample contains under 70,000 distinct CDR3 sequences, about 13% of which appear only once. This specimen consisted of whole blood, obtained at baseline. The receptors here all came from an adult who was a healthcare worker with PCR-confirmed SARS-CoV-2 infection or an uninfected control (not recorded which). Both conserved end residues are part of each CDR3. A D gene is named only where the DNA matches it firmly. Clone size is shown for a subset of rows, as once, few, many or a class of expanded clone.

V: TRBV9; size: few; J: TRBJ2-7; D: TRBD2; DNA: TGTGCCAGCAGCGAAACGGGACTAGATAGCTACGAGCAGTACTTC; CDR3: CASSETGLDSYEQYF
V: TRBV5-1; size: once; J: TRBJ2-2; D: -; DNA: TGCGCCAGCAGCTTTAGTTCCCTTTCGAACACCGGGGAGCTGTTTTTT; CDR3: CASSFSSLSNTGELFF
V: TRBV6-5; size: few; J: TRBJ2-1; D: TRBD2; DNA: TGTGCCAGCACCCTGGGGACTAGCGAGTTCTTC; CDR3: CASTLGTSEFF
V: TRBV20-1; size: -; J: TRBJ2-1; D: -; DNA: TGCAGTGCTACCGTGACTAGTCCCTACAATGAGCAGTTCTTC; CDR3: CSATVTSPYNEQFF
V: TRBV7-2; size: few; J: TRBJ2-5; D: TRBD2; DNA: TGTGCCAGCACCTTAAGAGCGGGACAAGAGACCCAGTACTTC; CDR3: CASTLRAGQETQYF
V: TRBV4-1; size: -; J: TRBJ1-2; D: -; DNA: TGCGCCAGCAGCCAAGACAGGGTTTTGGTCAACTATGGCTACACCTTC; CDR3: CASSQDRVLVNYGYTF
V: TRBV7-9; size: -; J: TRBJ1-2; D: TRBD1; DNA: TGTGCCAGCAGCCCAGGGGGACCTGGCTACACCTTC; CDR3: CASSPGGPGYTF
V: TRBV19; size: -; J: TRBJ1-5; D: -; DNA: TGTGCCAGTAGTCCCTTGGGGGGATCCAATCAGCCCCAGCATTTT; CDR3: CASSPLGGSNQPQHF
V: TRBV12-3/TRBV12-4; size: few; J: TRBJ1-2; D: -; DNA: TGTGCCAGCAGACCCCGGTCAGTCTCACTGGCGGATGGCTACACCTTC; CDR3: CASRPRSVSLADGYTF
V: TRBV9; size: -; J: TRBJ2-5; D: -; DNA: TGTGCCAGCAGCGCCGGAGGGAGCCAAGAGACCCAGTACTTC; CDR3: CASSAGGSQETQYF
V: TRBV20-1; size: few; J: TRBJ2-5; D: -; DNA: TGCAGTGCTAGGGGGGGTACTAGACTGGAGACCCAGTACTTC; CDR3: CSARGGTRLETQYF
V: TRBV27; size: few; J: TRBJ1-2; D: -; DNA: TGTGCCAGCAGTTTCCGGGGGACCTATGGCTACACCTTC; CDR3: CASSFRGTYGYTF
V: TRBV20-1; size: few; J: TRBJ1-4; D: -; DNA: TGCAGTGCTAGAGATAAAACCGCCGGGGAAAAACTGTTTTTT; CDR3: CSARDKTAGEKLFF
V: TRBV11-2; size: many; J: TRBJ2-3; D: -; DNA: TGTGCCAGCAGCCCGTTCACAGATACGCAGTATTTT; CDR3: CASSPFTDTQYF
V: TRBV20-1; size: few; J: TRBJ2-1; D: -; DNA: TGCAGTGCTAGAGGCAGGCGAGCAGATGAGCAGTTCTTC; CDR3: CSARGRRADEQFF
V: TRBV2; size: -; J: TRBJ2-7; D: -; DNA: TGTGCCAGCCCAATGGCACAGGGTACAAAGCCCCTCTCCTACGAGCAGTACTTC; CDR3: CASPMAQGTKPLSYEQYF
V: TRBV9; size: -; J: TRBJ2-1; D: TRBD2; DNA: TGTGCCAGCAGCTTCATGGGTAGCGGGGGATACAATGAGCAGTTCTTC; CDR3: CASSFMGSGGYNEQFF
V: TRBV5-1; size: -; J: TRBJ1-2; D: -; DNA: TGCCCCAGCAGCTTGGAAGGGACATATGGCTACACCTTC; CDR3: CPSSLEGTYGYTF
V: TRBV29-1; size: many; J: TRBJ2-6; D: TRBD1; DNA: TGCAGCGTTCCGACAGGGGCAGGGGCCAACGTCCTGACTTTC; CDR3: CSVPTGAGANVLTF
V: TRBV6-6; size: -; J: TRBJ2-2; D: -; DNA: TGTGCCAGCGCTGGGGGTTCGACCGGGGAGCTGTTTTTT; CDR3: CASAGGSTGELFF
V: TRBV27; size: -; J: TRBJ2-1; D: -; DNA: TGTGCCAGCAGTTTATTCATAAACAATGAGCAGTTCTTC; CDR3: CASSLFINNEQFF
V: TRBV4-3; size: many; J: TRBJ2-1; D: -; DNA: TGCGCCAGCAGCCCGTGGGGCGGGGAGCAGTTCTTC; CDR3: CASSPWGGEQFF
V: TRBV30; size: few; J: TRBJ2-6; D: -; DNA: TGTGCCTGGACCCTCACCTACCCTGGGGCCAACGTCCTGACTTTC; CDR3: CAWTLTYPGANVLTF
V: TRBV5-1; size: -; J: TRBJ1-1; D: TRBD1; DNA: TGCGCCAGCAGCTCACAGGGGTCGGGCACTGAAGCTTTCTTT; CDR3: CASSSQGSGTEAFF
V: TRBV27; size: few; J: TRBJ2-7; D: -; DNA: TGTGCCAGCAGTTTAACTCTCCCCGGCCCACGCGAGCAGTACTTC; CDR3: CASSLTLPGPREQYF
V: TRBV24-1; size: many; J: TRBJ2-1; D: -; DNA: TGTGCCACCAGCGGACAGGAAACCCGACTAGCGCGATCCGACTACAATGAGCAGTTCTTC; CDR3: CATSGQETRLARSDYNEQFF
V: TRBV4-2; size: many; J: TRBJ2-3; D: TRBD2; DNA: TGTGCCAGCAGCTCTCTAGCGGGAGGCACAGATACGCAGTATTTT; CDR3: CASSSLAGGTDTQYF
V: TRBV7-6; size: -; J: TRBJ2-3; D: TRBD1; DNA: TGTGCCAGCAGCAAACAGGGGGATACGCAGTATTTT; CDR3: CASSKQGDTQYF
V: TRBV28; size: -; J: TRBJ2-1; D: -; DNA: TGTGCCAGCAGTTTTGGAGGGCTCGGCAATGAGCAGTTCTTC; CDR3: CASSFGGLGNEQFF
V: TRBV18; size: -; J: TRBJ2-5; D: TRBD1; DNA: TGTGCCAGCTCACCACGGACAGGGGCCCCAGAGACCCAGTACTTC; CDR3: CASSPRTGAPETQYF
V: TRBV19; size: many; J: TRBJ1-5; D: TRBD1; DNA: TGTGCCAGTAGCATACAGGGGGGCGACAATCAGCCCCAGCATTTT; CDR3: CASSIQGGDNQPQHF
V: TRBV7-6; size: -; J: TRBJ2-5; D: -; DNA: TGTGCCAGCAGCCGACGGCTACCGGGGCCCGAGCGCTTCCAAGAGACCCAGTACTTC; CDR3: CASSRRLPGPERFQETQYF
V: TRBV7-2; size: -; J: TRBJ2-7; D: -; DNA: TGTGCCAGCACCCGCCTACTACAGAGCTCCTACGAGCAGTACTTC; CDR3: CASTRLLQSSYEQYF
V: TRBV4-1; size: -; J: TRBJ2-3; D: -; DNA: TGCGCCAGCAGCCAAGCAGATACGCAGTATTTT; CDR3: CASSQADTQYF
V: TRBV18; size: few; J: TRBJ1-5; D: TRBD1; DNA: TGTGCCAGCTCTTCCGATACGGGACAGCTCAATCAGCCCCAGCATTTT; CDR3: CASSSDTGQLNQPQHF
V: TRBV19; size: few; J: TRBJ1-1; D: -; DNA: TGTGCCAGTACTATAGATCTCGTGGTCGGCACTGAAGCTTTCTTT; CDR3: CASTIDLVVGTEAFF
V: TRBV19; size: -; J: TRBJ1-2; D: TRBD1; DNA: TGTGCCAGTAGTCAGGGGGGAAATGGCTACACCTTC; CDR3: CASSQGGNGYTF
V: TRBV20-1; size: few; J: TRBJ2-5; D: -; DNA: TGCAGCGGTAGTAAGGAGACCCAGTACTTC; CDR3: CSGSKETQYF
V: TRBV7-9; size: -; J: TRBJ2-1; D: TRBD2; DNA: TGTGCCAGCAGAGCTAGCGGGAAATCCCGCTCCTACAATGAGCAGTTCTTC; CDR3: CASRASGKSRSYNEQFF
V: TRBV12-3/TRBV12-4; size: many; J: TRBJ2-1; D: -; DNA: TGTGCCAGCAGTTTATTGGGATCCCTTTACAATGAGCAGTTCTTC; CDR3: CASSLLGSLYNEQFF
V: TRBV29-1; size: -; J: TRBJ2-1; D: TRBD1; DNA: TGCAGCGTTTCCTCCCCTTACAGGGGGCGCTCCAATGAGCAGTTCTTC; CDR3: CSVSSPYRGRSNEQFF
V: TRBV7-9; size: few; J: TRBJ2-2; D: -; DNA: TGTGCCAGCAGCCACCCCCCCCCTCGCGAGAAGCGCCCGAACACCGGGGAGCTGTTTTTT; CDR3: CASSHPPPREKRPNTGELFF
V: TRBV28; size: few; J: TRBJ1-5; D: -; DNA: TGTGCCAGCAGTCCGCCCCCTGGGGGGGAAATGAATCAGCCCCAGCATTTT; CDR3: CASSPPPGGEMNQPQHF
V: TRBV11-1; size: few; J: TRBJ2-3; D: -; DNA: TGTGCCAGCAGCTGGAGGGGGCCAGATACGCAGTATTTT; CDR3: CASSWRGPDTQYF
V: TRBV11-3; size: -; J: TRBJ1-1; D: -; DNA: TGTGCCAGCAGCTCCGGGACCCCGAGGTACACTGAAGCTTTCTTT; CDR3: CASSSGTPRYTEAFF
V: TRBV7-9; size: few; J: TRBJ2-7; D: TRBD2; DNA: TGTGCCAGCAGCGGACTGGGAAGCGGGGGTTCCTACGAGCAGTACTTC; CDR3: CASSGLGSGGSYEQYF
V: TRBV6-1; size: -; J: TRBJ1-2; D: -; DNA: TGTGCCAGCAGTGAAAGCGGTGACTATGGCTACACCTTC; CDR3: CASSESGDYGYTF
V: TRBV5-1; size: -; J: TRBJ1-2; D: -; DNA: TGCGCCAGCAGCTTGGACGGAGTAGGCTACACCTTC; CDR3: CASSLDGVGYTF
V: TRBV20-1; size: many; J: TRBJ1-4; D: -; DNA: TGCAGTGCCGGGCGGGGTACTAATGAAAAACTGTTTTTT; CDR3: CSAGRGTNEKLFF